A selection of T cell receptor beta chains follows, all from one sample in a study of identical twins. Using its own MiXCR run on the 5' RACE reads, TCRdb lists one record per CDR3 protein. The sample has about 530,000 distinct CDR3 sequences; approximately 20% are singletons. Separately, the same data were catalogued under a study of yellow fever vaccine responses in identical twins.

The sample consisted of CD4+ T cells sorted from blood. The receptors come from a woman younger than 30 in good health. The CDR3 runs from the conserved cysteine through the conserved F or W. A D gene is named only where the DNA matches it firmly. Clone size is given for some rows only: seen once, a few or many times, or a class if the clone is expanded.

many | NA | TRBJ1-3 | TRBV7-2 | CASSLVSGAGNTIYF | TGTGCCAGCAGCTTAGTGTCAGGAGCCGGAAACACCATATATTTT
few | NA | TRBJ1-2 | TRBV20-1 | CSARPTVYGYTF | TGCAGTGCTAGACCGACGGTATATGGCTACACCTTC
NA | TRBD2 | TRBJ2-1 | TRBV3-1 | CASSRLAGAGEQFF | TGTGCCAGCAGCCGACTAGCGGGGGCCGGGGAGCAGTTCTTC
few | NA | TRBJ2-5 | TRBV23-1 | CASSPTDHKPQETQYF | TGCGCCAGCAGCCCGACAGACCATAAACCACAAGAGACCCAGTACTTC
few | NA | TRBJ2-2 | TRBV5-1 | CASSLAVSGDTGELFF | TGCGCCAGCAGCTTGGCGGTCTCCGGAGACACCGGGGAGCTGTTTTTT
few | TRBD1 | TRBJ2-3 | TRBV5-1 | CASTRDSSTDTQYF | TGCGCCAGCACCAGGGACAGCAGCACAGATACGCAGTATTTT
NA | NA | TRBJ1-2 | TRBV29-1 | CSVEEHLLYGYTF | TGCAGCGTTGAAGAACATCTATTGTATGGCTACACCTTC
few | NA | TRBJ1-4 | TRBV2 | CATLQREKLFF | TGTGCCACTTTACAGAGGGAAAAACTGTTTTTT
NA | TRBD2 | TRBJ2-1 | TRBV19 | CASSPYSGLAGGNEQFF | TGTGCCAGTAGTCCCTACTCCGGACTAGCGGGAGGGAATGAGCAGTTCTTC
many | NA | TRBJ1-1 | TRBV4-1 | CASSQILQGGTEAFF | TGCGCCAGCAGCCAGATCCTACAGGGTGGTACTGAAGCTTTCTTT
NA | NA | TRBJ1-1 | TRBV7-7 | CASSVRDGRSMNTEAFF | TGTGCCAGCAGCGTCCGGGACGGTCGATCAATGAACACTGAAGCTTTCTTT
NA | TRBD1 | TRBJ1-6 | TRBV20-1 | CSALFTGDNSPLHF | TGCAGTGCTCTTTTTACAGGGGACAATTCACCCCTCCACTTT
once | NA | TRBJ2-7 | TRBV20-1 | CSAPSDSVGEQYF | TGCAGCGCCCCCTCGGACTCCGTGGGGGAGCAGTACTTC
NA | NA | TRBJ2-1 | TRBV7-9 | CASSFQGGYNEQFF | TGTGCCAGCAGCTTTCAGGGAGGATACAATGAGCAGTTCTTC
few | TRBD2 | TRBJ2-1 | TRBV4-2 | CASSQDATPGLAGAGVNEQFF | TGTGCCAGCAGCCAAGACGCGACACCGGGACTAGCGGGAGCGGGGGTCAATGAGCAGTTCTTC
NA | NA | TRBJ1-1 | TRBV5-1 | CASSSRTNTEAFF | TGCGCCAGCAGCTCAAGGACGAACACTGAAGCTTTCTTT
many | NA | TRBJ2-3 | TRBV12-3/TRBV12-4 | CASSLVGLSTDTQYF | TGTGCCAGCAGTTTAGTGGGGCTAAGCACAGATACGCAGTATTTT
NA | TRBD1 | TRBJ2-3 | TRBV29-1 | CSVEGGTGVRTDTQYF | TGCAGCGTGGAAGGGGGGACAGGGGTGCGGACAGATACGCAGTATTTT
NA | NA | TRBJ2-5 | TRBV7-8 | CASSLGLARGYETQYF | TGTGCCAGCAGCTTAGGTCTAGCGAGGGGTTATGAGACCCAGTACTTC
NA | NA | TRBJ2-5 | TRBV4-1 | CASSRGTGHGRGEETQYF | TGCGCCAGCAGCCGTGGGACAGGGCACGGGAGGGGAGAGGAGACCCAGTACTTC
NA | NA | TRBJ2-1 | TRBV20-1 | CSAERNSNNEQFF | TGCAGTGCCGAGAGGAACAGTAACAATGAGCAGTTCTTC
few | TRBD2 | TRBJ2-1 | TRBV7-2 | CASSRSSGSNEQFF | TGTGCCAGCTCTAGGTCTAGCGGGAGCAATGAGCAGTTCTTC
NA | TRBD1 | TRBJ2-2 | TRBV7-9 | CASSFGDRGTGELFF | TGTGCCAGCAGCTTTGGAGACAGGGGCACCGGGGAGCTGTTTTTT
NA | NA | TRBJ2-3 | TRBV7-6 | CASSSPGSITDTQYF | TGTGCCAGCAGCTCCCCAGGGTCGATCACAGATACGCAGTATTTT
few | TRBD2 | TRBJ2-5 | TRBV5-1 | CASSPSGTSAQETQYF | TGCGCCAGCAGCCCTTCCGGGACTAGCGCTCAAGAGACCCAGTACTTC
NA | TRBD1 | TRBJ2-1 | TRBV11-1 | CASSPRDRAQPGTSNEQFF | TGTGCCAGCAGCCCGAGGGACAGGGCCCAACCGGGGACATCCAATGAGCAGTTCTTC
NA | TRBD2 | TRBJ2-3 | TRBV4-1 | CASSQGVIAGGTDTQYF | TGCGCCAGCAGCCAAGGGGTCATCGCGGGAGGTACAGATACGCAGTATTTT
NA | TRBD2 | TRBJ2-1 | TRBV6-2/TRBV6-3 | CAIGRTSGIDEQFF | TGTGCCATCGGGCGGACTAGCGGGATTGATGAGCAGTTCTTC
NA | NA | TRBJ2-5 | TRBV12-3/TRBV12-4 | CASSFTGTETQYF | TGTGCCAGCAGTTTTACAGGGACCGAGACCCAGTACTTC
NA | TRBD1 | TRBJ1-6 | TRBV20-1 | CSASPNRGQGSPLHF | TGCAGTGCTAGCCCGAACAGGGGGCAGGGTTCACCCCTCCACTTT
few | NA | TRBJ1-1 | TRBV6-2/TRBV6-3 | CASRWDGQTNTEAFF | TGTGCCAGCAGATGGGACGGACAGACAAACACTGAAGCTTTCTTT